Sequencing of this T cell receptor beta chain was carried out in a study of OX40 agonist ivuxolimab in advanced cancers. Germline trimming cut 4 bases from V and 3 bases from J; bases unmatched to any gene: 5. CDR3 length: 15 residues. CDR1 and CDR2 from the germline V gene are MNHEY and SVGAGI. The assay was immunoSEQ multiplex PCR, and TCRdb's table has in-frame clones only and misses some. The sample holds about 50,000 clones, around 74% seen once. Samples of blood were obtained at baseline, on cycle 4 day 1, and on cycle 7 day 1. This clone was seen a handful of times. This TCR was sampled from an adult with an advanced solid tumor such as melanoma, head and neck, liver or kidney cancer. The V and J genes are TRBV6-5 and TRBJ1-3, with TRBD1 matching over 8 bases. The sequences come from CD4+ or CD8+ T cells sorted from blood, collected in a trial of the OX40 agonist ivuxolimab. CDR3 in amino acids: CASSLGTGLGNTIYF. The CDR3 DNA follows: TGTGCCAGCAGTTTGGGGACAGGCCTTGGAAACACCATATATTTT.